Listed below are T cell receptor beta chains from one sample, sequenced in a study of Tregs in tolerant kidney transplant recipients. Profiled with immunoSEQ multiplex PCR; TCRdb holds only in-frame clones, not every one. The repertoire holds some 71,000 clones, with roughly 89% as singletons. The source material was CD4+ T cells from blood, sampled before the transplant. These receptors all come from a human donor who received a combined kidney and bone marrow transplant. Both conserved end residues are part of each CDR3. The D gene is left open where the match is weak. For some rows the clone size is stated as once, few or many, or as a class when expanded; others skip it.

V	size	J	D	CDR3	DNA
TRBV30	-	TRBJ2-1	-	CAWSGGPGNEQFF	TGTGCCTGGAGTGGTGGGCCGGGGAATGAGCAGTTCTTC
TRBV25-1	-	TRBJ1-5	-	CASSAKSAGIVQPQHF	TGTGCCAGCAGTGCCAAATCGGCAGGCATCGTCCAGCCCCAGCATTTT
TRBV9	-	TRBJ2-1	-	CASSVAESMLNNEQFF	TGTGCCAGCAGCGTAGCCGAGAGTATGCTGAACAATGAGCAGTTCTTC
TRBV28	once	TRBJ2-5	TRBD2	CASRKLSGSSAETQYF	TGTGCCAGCAGAAAACTTAGCGGGAGTTCAGCTGAGACCCAGTACTTC
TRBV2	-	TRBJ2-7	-	CASSEALGGAPYEQYF	TGTGCCAGCAGTGAAGCGCTTGGGGGGGCCCCTTACGAGCAGTACTTC
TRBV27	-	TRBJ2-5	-	CASGSLWETGRQETQYF	TGTGCCAGCGGTTCCCTTTGGGAAACAGGGCGCCAAGAGACCCAGTACTTC
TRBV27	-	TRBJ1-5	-	CASSLFGQPQHF	TGTGCCAGCAGTTTATTTGGCCAGCCCCAGCATTTT
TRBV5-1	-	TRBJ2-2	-	CASGAGADQTGELFF	TGCGCCAGCGGAGCGGGCGCGGATCAAACCGGGGAGCTGTTTTTT
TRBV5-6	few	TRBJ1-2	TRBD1	CASSLATGAGYTF	TGTGCCAGCAGCTTGGCAACAGGGGCTGGCTACACCTTC
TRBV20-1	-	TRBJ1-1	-	CSAQDTTEAFF	TGCAGTGCCCAGGATACAACTGAAGCTTTCTTT
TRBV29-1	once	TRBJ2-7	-	CSVMGASYEQYF	TGCAGCGTTATGGGAGCTTCTTACGAGCAGTACTTC
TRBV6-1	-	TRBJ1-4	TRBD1	CASSGGQVYEKLFF	TGTGCCAGCAGTGGGGGACAGGTGTACGAAAAACTGTTTTTT
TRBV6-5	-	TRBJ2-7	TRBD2	CASRTGLAVSYEQYF	TGTGCCAGCAGGACGGGACTAGCGGTATCCTACGAGCAGTACTTC
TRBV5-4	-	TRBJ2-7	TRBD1	CASSSQGATYEQYF	TGTGCCAGCAGCTCGCAGGGGGCTACCTACGAGCAGTACTTC
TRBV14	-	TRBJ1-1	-	CASSQDGTQGTGTEAFF	TGTGCCAGCAGCCAAGATGGTACACAGGGAACGGGGACTGAAGCTTTCTTT
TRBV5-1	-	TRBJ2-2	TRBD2	CASSVGLAGLEQNGELFF	TGCGCCAGCAGCGTGGGACTAGCGGGACTAGAACAGAACGGGGAGCTGTTTTTT
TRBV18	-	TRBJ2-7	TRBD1	CASSRDRAYEQYF	TGTGCCAGCTCACGAGACAGGGCTTACGAGCAGTACTTC
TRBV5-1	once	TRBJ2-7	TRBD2	CASSPSMTSGRESYEQYF	TGCGCCAGCAGCCCTTCAATGACTAGCGGGAGGGAAAGCTACGAGCAGTACTTC
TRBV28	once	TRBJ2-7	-	CASSSGHLSSYEQYF	TGTGCCAGCAGTTCGGGACATCTTAGCTCCTACGAGCAGTACTTC
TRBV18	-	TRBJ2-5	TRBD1	CASSSTGDQETQYF	TGTGCCAGCTCATCCACAGGGGACCAAGAGACCCAGTACTTC
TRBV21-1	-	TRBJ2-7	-	CASSKGEGHQGPSSYEQYF	TGTGCCAGCAGCAAGGGTGAAGGACACCAGGGGCCAAGCTCCTACGAGCAGTACTTC
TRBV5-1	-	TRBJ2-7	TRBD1	CASRRTGGSYEQYF	TGCGCCAGCAGACGGACAGGGGGGTCTTACGAGCAGTACTTC
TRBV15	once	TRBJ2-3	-	CATSRDRGTDTQYF	TGTGCCACCAGCAGAGACCGGGGTACAGATACGCAGTATTTT
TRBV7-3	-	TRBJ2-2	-	CASSPPGTGELFF	TGTGCCAGCAGCCCCCCGGGTACCGGGGAGCTGTTTTTT
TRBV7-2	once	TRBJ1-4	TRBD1	CASRTGPNEKLFF	TGTGCCAGTCGGACAGGACCTAATGAAAAACTGTTTTTT
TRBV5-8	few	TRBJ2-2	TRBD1	CASSRDRVSFGELFF	TGTGCCAGCAGCAGGGACAGGGTTTCGTTCGGGGAGCTGTTTTTT
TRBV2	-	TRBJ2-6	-	CASTSGFSGANVLTF	TGTGCCAGCACAAGCGGGTTCTCTGGGGCCAACGTCCTGACTTTC
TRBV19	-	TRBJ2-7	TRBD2	CASSRTSESSYEQYF	TGTGCCAGTAGTAGGACTAGCGAGAGCTCCTACGAGCAGTACTTC
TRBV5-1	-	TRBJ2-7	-	CASSLSSDSYEQYF	TGCGCCAGCAGCCTTTCTAGCGACTCCTACGAGCAGTACTTC
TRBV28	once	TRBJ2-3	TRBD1	CASSLGQGIHTQYF	TGTGCCAGCAGCTTGGGACAGGGGATCCATACGCAGTATTTT
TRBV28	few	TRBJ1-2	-	CASSPPGKEDYGYTF	TGTGCCAGCAGTCCCCCGGGGAAGGAAGACTATGGCTACACCTTC
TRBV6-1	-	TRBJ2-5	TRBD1	CASTRQGASETQYF	TGTGCCAGCACCCGACAGGGGGCTTCAGAGACCCAGTACTTC
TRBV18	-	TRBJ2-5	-	CASSPSEETQYF	TGTGCCAGCTCACCATCTGAAGAGACCCAGTACTTC
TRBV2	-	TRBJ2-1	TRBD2	CASSEGLAIGEQFF	TGTGCCAGCAGTGAGGGACTAGCGATTGGTGAGCAGTTCTTC
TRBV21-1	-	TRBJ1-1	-	CASSGTGETEAFF	TGTGCCAGCAGTGGCACAGGGGAAACTGAAGCTTTCTTT
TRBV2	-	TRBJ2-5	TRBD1	CASSEGDSQETQYF	TGTGCCAGCAGTGAAGGGGACAGCCAAGAGACCCAGTACTTC
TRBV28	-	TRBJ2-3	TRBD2	CASNAGDTDTQYF	TGTGCCAGCAATGCGGGAGATACAGATACGCAGTATTTT
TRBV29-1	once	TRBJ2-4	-	CSVEGETGTKNIQYF	TGCAGCGTTGAAGGAGAAACAGGGACCAAAAACATTCAGTACTTC
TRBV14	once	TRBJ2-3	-	CASSQDRWPGDTQYF	TGTGCCAGCAGCCAAGATAGGTGGCCGGGGGATACGCAGTATTTT
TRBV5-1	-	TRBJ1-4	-	CASSLDSLGEKLFF	TGCGCCAGCAGTCTAGACTCCCTGGGTGAAAAACTGTTTTTT
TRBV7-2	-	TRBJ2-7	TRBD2	CASSFSGRIDEQYF	TGTGCCAGCAGCTTCAGCGGGAGGATAGACGAGCAGTACTTC
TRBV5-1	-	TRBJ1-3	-	CASMLGVSGNTIYF	TGCGCCAGTATGCTAGGGGTCTCTGGAAACACCATATATTTT
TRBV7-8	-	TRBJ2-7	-	CASSSNYESAEQYF	TGTGCCAGCAGCTCCAATTATGAGAGCGCCGAGCAGTACTTC
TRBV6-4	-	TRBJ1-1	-	CASSLSPGTEAFF	TGTGCCAGCAGTTTATCCCCGGGTACTGAAGCTTTCTTT
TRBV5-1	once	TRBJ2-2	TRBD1	CASSLEGAYTGELFF	TGCGCCAGCAGCTTGGAGGGGGCTTACACCGGGGAGCTGTTTTTT
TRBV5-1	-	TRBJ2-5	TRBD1	CASGQDQETQYF	TGCGCCAGTGGACAGGATCAAGAGACCCAGTACTTC
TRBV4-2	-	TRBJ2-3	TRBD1	CASSLGQGADTQYF	TGTGCCAGCAGCCTGGGGCAGGGGGCAGATACGCAGTATTTT
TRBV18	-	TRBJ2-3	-	CASSPIDRTDTQYF	TGTGCCAGCTCACCGATCGACAGAACAGATACGCAGTATTTT
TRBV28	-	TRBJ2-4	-	CASSVYQNIQYF	TGTGCCAGCAGCGTCTACCAAAACATTCAGTACTTC
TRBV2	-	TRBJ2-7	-	CASSFDRRVHYEQYF	TGTGCCAGCAGTTTTGACAGGCGTGTTCACTACGAGCAGTACTTC
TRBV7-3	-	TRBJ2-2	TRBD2	CASSLNSGTRSGELFF	TGTGCCAGCAGCTTAAATAGCGGGACTAGGTCCGGGGAGCTGTTTTTT
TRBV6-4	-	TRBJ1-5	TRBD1	CASSEIETGMRYQPQHF	TGTGCCAGCAGTGAGATTGAGACAGGGATGAGGTATCAGCCCCAGCATTTT
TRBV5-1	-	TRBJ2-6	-	CASSAQGPGANVLTF	TGCGCCAGCAGCGCACAGGGCCCTGGGGCCAACGTCCTGACTTTC
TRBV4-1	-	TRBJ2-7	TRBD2	CASSQGLAGGEQYF	TGCGCCAGCAGCCAGGGTCTAGCGGGTGGCGAGCAGTACTTC
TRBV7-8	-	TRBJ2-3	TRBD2	CASSPNSGGSTDTQYF	TGTGCCAGCAGCCCCAACAGCGGGGGAAGCACAGATACGCAGTATTTT
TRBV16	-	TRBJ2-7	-	CASSRPGTYEQYF	TGTGCCAGCAGCCGCCCAGGGACCTACGAGCAGTACTTC
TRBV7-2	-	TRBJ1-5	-	CASSLGRNQPQHF	TGTGCCAGCAGCTTAGGGCGGAATCAGCCCCAGCATTTT
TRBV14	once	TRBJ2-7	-	CASSQYFGGVTYEQYF	TGTGCCAGCAGCCAATATTTTGGTGGAGTCACCTACGAGCAGTACTTC